These 22 T cell receptor beta chains share one sample of origin, sequenced in a study of T cells in Graves' hyperthyroidism and ophthalmopathy (dated by TCRdb to between 2019 and 2020). The library was made by multiplex PCR. TCRdb shows the sequencer as Illumina HiSeq 2000. The TCR beta CDR3 regions were amplified from the RNA transcripts. A first-round RT-PCR of the TCR CDR3 used the HTBI primer set with the Qiagen OneStep RT-PCR kit. The public reads were reprocessed in TCRdb via fastp at Q25 and MiXCR, keeping in-frame beta chains. Rows are unified per CDR3 protein, each entry keeping the most common DNA and genes. The sample profile shows roughly 98,000 distinct CDR3 sequences; around 37% of them were found once. About 10% of the sample is taken by the ten largest. Sequenced sample: peripheral blood or thyroid tissue (not recorded which). These receptors all stem from a woman aged 30 to 39 with Graves' hyperthyroidism.

This clonotype was counted ten times or more. The V gene is TRBV28, the J gene TRBJ1-1; 11 bases line up with TRBD1. The germline CDR1 and CDR2 sequences are MDHEN and SYDVKM. The CDR3 has 17 residues. The trim removed 4 bases at V and 0 bases at J, leaving 7 bases unmatched. CDR3 DNA: TGTGCCAGCAGTTCGGGACAGGGGGTTCCCATGAACACTGAAGCTTTCTTT. Protein product: CASSSGQGVPMNTEAFF.

This clonotype was observed many times. V is TRBV7-2 and J is TRBJ1-1; 7 bases fit TRBD1. Germline V CDR1 and CDR2: SGHTA, FQGNSA. There are 13 residues in the CDR3. With V trimmed by 5 bases and J by 6 bases, 6 bases remained unmatched. The DNA for the CDR3 is TGTGCCAGCAGCAAGAGACAGGGAGCTGAAGCTTTCTTT. The encoded protein is CASSKRQGAEAFF.

In the case of this clonotype: This may stem from a read error, because a much larger clone lies one nucleotide away. The CDR3 DNA reads TGTGCCAGCAGTTTTTGGGGAGAGACCCAGCACTTC. Translating it yields CASSFWGETQHF. This chain joins TRBV12-3 or TRBV12-4 and TRBJ2-5, with a possible D match to TRBD2 (5 bases). The CDR3 runs 12 residues.

J is TRBJ2-3 and V is TRBV15; D ambiguous. V was trimmed by 8 bases and J by 1 base, leaving 19 bases between them. This CDR3 region has 16 residues. CDR1 LNHNV and CDR2 YYDKDF come from the germline V gene (reference sequence). CDR3 sequence (DNA): TGTGCCACCTCGGACGTTTACCACCTGGGCACAGATACGCAGTATTTT. Translating it yields CATSDVYHLGTDTQYF.

This rearrangement joins TRBV2 to TRBJ1-5; TRBD1 matches 8 bases. Trimming removed 5 bases from V and 5 bases from J; junction bases left unmatched: 11. Germline V CDR1 and CDR2: SNHLY, FYNNEI. This CDR3 spans 16 amino acids. CDR3 bases: TGTGCCAGCAGTTGGACAGGGAACCTCTACGATCAGCCCCAGCATTTT. Translating it yields CASSWTGNLYDQPQHF.

V is TRBV9 and J is TRBJ2-5, with D possibly being TRBD1 (6 bases). CDR3 length equals 12 residues. V lost 3 bases, J lost 9 bases, and 12 bases lay in between. CDR1 is SGDLS, CDR2 YYNGEE, per germline. The chain's CDR3 is CASSGSNRAQYF. The CDR3 nucleotides read TGTGCCAGCAGCGGATCCAACAGGGCCCAGTACTTC.

This clonotype qualifies as medium-sized. The rearrangement links TRBV25-1 to TRBJ1-5; tentative D call: TRBD1 (5 bases). The V gene lost 4 bases and the J gene lost 7 bases, with 14 bases spanning the gap. This CDR3 is 14 amino acids long. Germline V gives CDR1 MGHDK, CDR2 SYGVNS. For the CDR3, the DNA is TGTGCCAGCAGTGGGGGACTACCTCTACAGCCCCAGCATTTT. It yields the protein CASSGGLPLQPQHF.

V gene TRBV20-1 combines with J gene TRBJ2-2; TRBD2 matches at 9 bases. Germline CDR1 and CDR2: DFQATT and SNEGSKA (reference sequence). This CDR3 has 16 amino acids. The V and J ends lost 3 bases and 4 bases, in that order; junction bases with no gene match: 9. The CDR3 coding sequence is TGCAGTGCTAGGCCTAGCGGGAAGCTGGGCACCGGGGAGCTGTTTTTT. Protein product: CSARPSGKLGTGELFF.

This clonotype was recorded at least ten times. V is TRBV20-1 and J is TRBJ1-2; D possibly corresponds to TRBD1 (6 bases). Germline V gives CDR1 DFQATT, CDR2 SNEGSKA (reference sequence). This CDR3 spans 12 amino acids. The CDR3 here is CRTGTTNYGYTF. In nucleotides, the CDR3 is TGCAGGACCGGGACAACTAACTATGGCTACACCTTC.

V and J are TRBV7-2 and TRBJ2-3, with 7 bases matching TRBD2. This CDR3 has 16 amino acids. The J segment lost 2 bases and the V segment lost 6 bases, leaving 11 bases of the junction unmatched. The germline V gene encodes CDR1 SGHTA and CDR2 FQGNSA. CDR3 nucleotides: TGTGCCAGCAGTCAGCCCGTGGGGGGGTACACAGATACGCAGTATTTT. Its translation is CASSQPVGGYTDTQYF. Looking up the rest from reference TRBV7-2 and TRBJ2-3 gives the full variable domain: GAGVSQSPSNKVTEKGKDVELRCDPISGHTALYWYRQSLGQGLEFLIYFQGNSAPDKSGLPSDRFSAERTGGSVSTLTIQRTQQEDSAVYLCASSQPVGGYTDTQYFGPGTRLTVL.

This clonotype has at least ten counts. The rearrangement links TRBV5-1 to TRBJ2-5; TRBD2 might be the D (6 bases). This CDR3 has 15 amino acids. V dropped 7 bases and J dropped 2 bases, with 18 bases sitting between them. Germline loops: CDR1 SGHRS, CDR2 YFSETQ. The CDR3 bases are TGCGCCAGCGGGGCCTCCGCCCTAGCGCAAGAGACCCAGTACTTC. Protein: CASGASALAQETQYF.

There are many counts of this clonotype. The genes are TRBV10-3 and TRBJ2-7, with D perhaps matching TRBD1 (5 bases). Germline CDR1 and CDR2: ENHRY and SYGVKD. Deletions cut 6 bases from V and 4 bases from J, with 10 bases between. The CDR3 has 12 amino acids. CDR3 nucleotide sequence: TGTGCCATCAGGACAGAGCTGTACGAGCAGTACTTC. Its protein product is CAIRTELYEQYF.

The genes are TRBV6-5 and TRBJ2-7; perhaps TRBD2 as D (6 bases). Germline assignment: CDR1 MNHEY and CDR2 SVGAGI. This CDR3 has 14 residues. Trimming shortened V by 4 bases and J by 3 bases, and 13 bases separated the two germline ends. The CDR3 coding sequence is TGTGCCAGCAGTTTTGGGGCGGGGCTCTACGAGCAGTACTTC. Residues: CASSFGAGLYEQYF.

For this clonotype: An end of the junction does not agree with germline; a read error may underlie this. The rearrangement links TRBV12-3 or TRBV12-4 to TRBJ2-2; 8 bases agree with TRBD2. The CDR3 covers 12 residues. CDR3 sequence (DNA): TGTGCCAGCAGTACTTTCCGGGGGGGGCTGTTTTTT. The encoded protein is CASSTFRGGLFF.

Regarding this clonotype: A read error is possible here, since a much larger clone lies one base away. This chain links TRBV28 with TRBJ1-2; no firm D call. The germline gives CDR1 MDHEN, CDR2 SYDVKM. The CDR3 is 13 residues long. Trimming left V 10 bases short and J 5 bases short, with 17 bases between. In DNA, the CDR3 is TGTGCCAACAGACCGAGAGTGGGGTATGGCTACACCTTC. As protein: CANRPRVGYGYTF.

This clonotype was picked up many times. This chain links TRBV20-1 with TRBJ2-3; 7 nucleotides align to TRBD2. Germline V gives CDR1 DFQATT, CDR2 SNEGSKA (reference sequence). CDR3 length: 13 amino acids. V lost 8 bases, J lost 6 bases, and 11 bases stayed unmatched. The CDR3 is CSSRASGLDTQYF. CDR3 nucleotides: TGCAGTTCAAGGGCTAGCGGTCTGGATACGCAGTATTTT.

This clonotype was observed many times. The rearrangement joins TRBV5-8 to TRBJ1-6, with D unresolved. The CDR3 is 12 residues long. Looked up from germline, CDR1 is SGHTS and CDR2 is YDEGEE. The V gene lost 5 bases and the J gene lost 10 bases, with 10 bases spanning the gap. This CDR3 is CASRNAGSPLHF. Here the CDR3 DNA reads TGTGCCAGCAGAAACGCGGGGTCACCCCTCCACTTT.

The chain joins TRBV4-1 to TRBJ1-3; maybe TRBD1 (5 bases). This CDR3 spans 19 amino acids. From germline, CDR1 is MGHRA and CDR2 YSYEKL. With 1 base removed from V and 0 bases from J, the gap between germline ends came to 19 bases. The CDR3 DNA is TGCGCCAGCAGCCAAGGACAGACGACTTATGAGAGCTCTGGAAACACCATATATTTT. Translated: CASSQGQTTYESSGNTIYF.

This clonotype was observed many times. This chain uses TRBV2 with TRBJ1-3; D uncertain. V lost 11 bases and J 0 bases, leaving 8 bases between the germline ends. Germline CDR1 reads SNHLY; CDR2 reads FYNNEI. The CDR3 spans 12 residues. The CDR3, as DNA: TGTGCCGTACTAGGCTCTGGAAACACCATATATTTT. It encodes CAVLGSGNTIYF.

The chain couples TRBV20-1 to TRBJ2-5; D gene unclear. V gave up 3 bases and J gave up 5 bases, with 16 bases separating them. The CDR3 runs to 14 residues. Germline V lookup: CDR1 DFQATT, CDR2 SNEGSKA (reference sequence). As DNA, the CDR3 is TGCAGTGCTAGCCGGACGAACACCGGGGAGACCCAGTACTTC. Translation gives CSASRTNTGETQYF.

This clonotype showed up many times. This chain uses TRBV18 with TRBJ2-5, with D maybe TRBD1 (6 bases). Germline values: CDR1 KGHSH, CDR2 LQKENI. This CDR3 contains 13 residues. Trimming stripped 3 bases from V and 5 bases from J, with 10 bases between. The CDR3 DNA reads TGTGCCAGCTCACCGAGGACAGCGGAGACCCAGTACTTC. As protein: CASSPRTAETQYF. Variable domain in full (rest from reference TRBV18 and TRBJ2-5): NAGVMQNPRHLVRRRGQEARLRCSPMKGHSHVYWYRQLPEEGLKFMVYLQKENIIDESGMPKERFSAEFPKEGPSILRIQQVVRGDSAAYFCASSPRTAETQYFGPGTRLLVL.

This clonotype was found many times. The gene calls are TRBV2 and TRBJ1-1; D may be TRBD1 (6 bases). This CDR3 comprises 15 residues. Germline CDR1 and CDR2: SNHLY and FYNNEI. The V end lost 6 bases, the J end lost 1 base, and 15 bases lay between the germline ends. CDR3 sequence (DNA): TGTGCCAGCAGGGGGGGAGGGGGAAGGAACACTGAAGCTTTCTTT. The encoded protein is CASRGGGGRNTEAFF.